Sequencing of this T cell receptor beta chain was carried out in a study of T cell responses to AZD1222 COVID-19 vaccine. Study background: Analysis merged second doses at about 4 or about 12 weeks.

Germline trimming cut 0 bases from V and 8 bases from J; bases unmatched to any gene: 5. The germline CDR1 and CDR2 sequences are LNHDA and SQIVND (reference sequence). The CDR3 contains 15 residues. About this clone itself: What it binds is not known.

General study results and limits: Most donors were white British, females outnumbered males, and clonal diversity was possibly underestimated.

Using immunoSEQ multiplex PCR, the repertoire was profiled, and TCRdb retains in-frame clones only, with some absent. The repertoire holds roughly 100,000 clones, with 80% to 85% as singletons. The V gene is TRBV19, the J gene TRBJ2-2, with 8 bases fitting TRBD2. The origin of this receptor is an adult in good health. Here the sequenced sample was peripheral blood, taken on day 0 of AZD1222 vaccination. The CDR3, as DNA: TGTGCCAGTAGTATAGATCGGGGGGGATCTGGGGAGCTGTTTTTT. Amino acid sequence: CASSIDRGGSGELFF.